This T cell receptor (beta chain) was profiled in a study of blood T cell repertoires in COVID-19. Authors' analysis steps: Estimates of nucleated cell counts were drawn from the amplification of reference gene primers. Assay used: immunoSEQ multiplex PCR; TCRdb lists only in-frame clones, some missing. D and trimming come from the DNA, and the V and J calls and clone size come from that table. Of roughly 50,000 clones listed, 70% to 85% are singletons. V lost 1 base and J lost 4; bases outside the gene matches: 9. The V gene's germline CDR1 is SGHRS and CDR2 YFSETQ. The CDR3 contains 16 residues. The receptor comes from a man aged 55-75 years with acute or convalescent COVID-19. V gene TRBV5-1 combines with J gene TRBJ2-3; 7 bases are shared with TRBD2. The source material was peripheral blood. The CDR3 DNA is TGCGCCAGCAGCTTGCAAAGCGGGGCTAGGGCAGATACGCAGTATTTT. Its protein is CASSLQSGARADTQYF.